What follows are 2 T cell receptor beta chains derived from one specimen sequenced in a study of vaccination effects on CD4 cells after COVID-19. Profiling relied on immunoSEQ multiplex PCR, and the TCRdb table lists in-frame clones only, not all of them. The data contain approximately 45,000 clones, 75% to 80% of them singletons. The antigens for these receptors are not known. At the end of about ten days of culture, CD4+ T cells were isolated. Source: CD4+ T cells from PBMCs cultured without peptide, taken before COVID-19 vaccination. The source is a human donor who had a prior SARS-CoV-2 infection.

The CDR3 DNA reads as TGTGCCAGCAGCTTGCAGACAGGGGGGATGCTTGGCTACACCTTC. Protein product: CASSLQTGGMLGYTF. The chain joins TRBV7-8 to TRBJ1-2; 9 nucleotides match TRBD1. Unmatched junction bases numbered 9, after V lost 3 bases and J lost 7 bases. The CDR3 has 15 residues. Germline loops: CDR1 SGHVS, CDR2 FQNEAQ.

V is TRBV9 and J is TRBJ2-2, with D possibly matching TRBD2 (6 bases). Germline assignment: CDR1 SGDLS and CDR2 YYNGEE. The CDR3 runs to 14 residues. V shed 0 bases and J shed 3 bases, with 6 bases lying between them. The CDR3 is CASSVGGDTGELFF. DNA for the CDR3: TGTGCCAGCAGCGTAGGGGGGGACACCGGGGAGCTGTTTTTT.